This record covers a single T cell receptor (beta chain). The antigen is unknown. This sample is drawn from a study of cytomegalovirus exposure and HLA in healthy donors. Overall study results and limits: TCR beta sequences reportedly predicted the HLA-A and HLA-B alleles of most subjects accurately. Sequencing likely produced, as an artifact, a cluster of highly shared sequence variants.

With 60 Vbeta and 13 Jbeta primers, the PCR was carried out. Only in-frame clones appear in the TCRdb table, and some are missing; sequencing was by immunoSEQ multiplex PCR. Counted here are about 130,000 clones, approximately 74% occurring once; the ten biggest clones make up around 4%. This CDR3 is 15 amino acids long. Germline trimming cut 0 bases from V and 1 base from J; bases unmatched to any gene: 3. Germline values: CDR1 LNHNV, CDR2 YYDKDF (reference sequence). V usage is TRBV15 and J usage is TRBJ2-7; 7 bases map to TRBD1. The TCR originated in a man between 18 and 35 years old in good health and CMV-seropositive. The sequencing input was PBMCs. The CDR3 nucleotides read TGTGCCACCAGCAGAGATTCACAGGGGTCCTACGAGCAGTACTTC. It yields the protein CATSRDSQGSYEQYF.